This entry describes one T cell receptor beta chain. The clone's antigen remains unknown. Base qualities are not provided; no much larger clone lies one nucleotide away. There are 18 amino acids in the CDR3, from cysteine to phenylalanine inclusive. Kept here is only the CDR3 DNA, which spans 54 bases and is read in frame from base 1. The germline V gene specifies KGHSH as CDR1 and LQKENI as CDR2. A distance of 20 bases separates the germline ends of V and J, which lose 2 bases and 4 bases respectively. This sample is part of a study of blood T cell repertoires in COVID-19 (dated by TCRdb to 2020 to 2021). About the full investigation: The collaborator samples originated in the United States, Italy and Spain and spanned the acute and convalescent phases of COVID-19. Samples came from the ongoing ImmuneRACE study (first 160 participants) plus 1,254 subjects from 6 global collaborators. Where HLA class I and class II types were available, the types were taken from metadata supplied by the sample provider, not from assay-based typing. The repertoires were released in a freely available public database intended as a resource for research on the immune response to SARS-CoV-2. Sample metadata almost always included a de-identified subject ID, COVID-19 status, age in years and sex. Deeply sampled blood TCRbeta repertoires from subjects exposed to, actively infected with, or recovered from COVID-19 were included in the dataset. The prospective study material was composed of cDNA or gDNA derived from T cells, B-cell-depleted T cells, or PBMCs. What the work shows at the level of the full study, not this receptor alone: How much clinical and demographic metadata was included differed by source and by participant, and the metadata was provided uncurated.

TCRbeta CDR3 regions were amplified from genomic DNA using the immunoSEQ Assay, a bias-controlled multiplex PCR. The authors' pipeline ran thus. The number of nucleated cells in each sample was estimated from the amplification of reference gene primers within the assay. To quantify the absolute abundance of each unique TCRbeta CDR3 rearrangement, sequence reads were collapsed and filtered. For each sample, productive Simpson clonality was calculated by taking the square root of Simpson's diversity index across productive rearrangements. The source is immuneACCESS, and TCRdb retained only in-frame sequences with V and J called. Part of the clones is not carried over; for the studies checked, unresolved V genes explain less than half of this, and the remainder is unexplained. D and trimming come from the DNA, and the V and J calls and clone size come from that table. A total of 280,000 or so clones appear in this sample, 85% of them only once. The ten largest clones take up 13% of the sample.

Each collaborating institution followed its own protocols to collect whole blood in K2EDTA tubes. For TCRbeta analysis, collaborator samples were shipped as frozen whole blood, as isolated PBMCs, or as DNA extracted from either sample type. The origin of this receptor is a human donor in a cohort sampled during active COVID-19. The chain is encoded by TRBV18 joined to TRBJ2-2; a tentative D match to TRBD1 spans 5 bases. The sample was peripheral blood. Read as DNA, the sequence is TGTGCCAGCTCACCAACCCAACTTGGGGCGGTGTCCACCGGGGAGCTGTTTTTT. Translated, this gives CASSPTQLGAVSTGELFF.